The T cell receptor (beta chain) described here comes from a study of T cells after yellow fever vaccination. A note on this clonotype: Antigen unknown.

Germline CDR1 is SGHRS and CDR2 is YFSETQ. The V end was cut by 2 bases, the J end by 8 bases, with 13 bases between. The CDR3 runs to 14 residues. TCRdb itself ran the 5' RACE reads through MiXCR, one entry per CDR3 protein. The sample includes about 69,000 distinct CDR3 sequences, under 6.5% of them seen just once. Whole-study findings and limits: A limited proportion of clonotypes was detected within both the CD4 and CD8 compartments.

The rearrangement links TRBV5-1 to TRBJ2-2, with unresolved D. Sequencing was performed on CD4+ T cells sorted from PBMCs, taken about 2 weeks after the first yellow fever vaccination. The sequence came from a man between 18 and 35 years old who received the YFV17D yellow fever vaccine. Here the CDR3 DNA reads TGCGCCAGCAGCTTTCCTCACGTGGATGGGGAGCTGTTTTTT. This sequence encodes CASSFPHVDGELFF.